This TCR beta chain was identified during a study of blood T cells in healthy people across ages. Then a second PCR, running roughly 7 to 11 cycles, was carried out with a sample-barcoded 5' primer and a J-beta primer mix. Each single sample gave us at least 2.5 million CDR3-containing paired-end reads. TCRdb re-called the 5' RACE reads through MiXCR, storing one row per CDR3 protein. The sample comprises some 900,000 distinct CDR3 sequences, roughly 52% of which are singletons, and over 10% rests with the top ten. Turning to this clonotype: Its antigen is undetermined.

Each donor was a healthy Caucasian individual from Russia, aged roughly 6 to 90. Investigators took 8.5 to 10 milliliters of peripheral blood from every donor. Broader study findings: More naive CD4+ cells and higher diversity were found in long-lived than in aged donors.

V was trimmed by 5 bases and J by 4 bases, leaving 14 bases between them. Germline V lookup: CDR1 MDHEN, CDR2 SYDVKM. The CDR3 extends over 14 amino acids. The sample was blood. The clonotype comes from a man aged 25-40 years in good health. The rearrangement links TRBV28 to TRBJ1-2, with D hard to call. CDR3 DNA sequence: TGTGCCAGCAGTCCTCCAGCCGCTGGCTATGGCTACACCTTC. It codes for CASSPPAAGYGYTF.